The 28 T cell receptor beta chains below come from one sample, sequenced in a study of T cells in Graves' hyperthyroidism and ophthalmopathy. The investigators amplified TCR beta CDR3 regions from RNA transcripts. The HTBI primer set served for first-round RT-PCR of the TCR CDR3. TCRdb processed the multiplex PCR reads anew with MiXCR; each CDR3 protein has one entry. The sample consists of under 350,000 distinct CDR3 sequences, about 15% of them appearing once. Sequenced: blood. These receptors came from a woman aged 60-75 years with Graves' ophthalmopathy.

The table lists this clonotype with a few counts. V is TRBV7-3 and J is TRBJ2-6; no reliable D call. With 2 bases removed from V and 0 bases from J, the gap between germline ends came to 8 bases. Germline CDR1 SGHTA, CDR2 FQGTGA. There are 16 residues in the CDR3. The CDR3 here is CASSLYPNSGANVLTF. The CDR3 coding sequence is TGTGCCAGCAGCTTATACCCTAACTCTGGGGCCAACGTCCTGACTTTC.

There are many counts of this clonotype. The V call is TRBV7-2, the J call TRBJ1-3; D call uncertain. The CDR3 has 15 amino acids. Trimming pared 1 base from V and 2 bases from J, leaving 9 bases between. The germline V gene has CDR1 SGHTA and CDR2 FQGNSA. CDR3 nucleotides: TGTGCCAGCAGCTTAGGAGGTCTGGCTGGAAACACCATATATTTT. Protein sequence: CASSLGGLAGNTIYF.

This clonotype was detected many times. CDR3 loop: CASLSGVRTEAFF. CDR3 sequence (DNA): TGTGCCAGCCTCAGCGGGGTACGGACTGAAGCTTTCTTT. This rearrangement joins TRBV12-3 or TRBV12-4 to TRBJ1-1, with no clear D. The length of the CDR3 is 13 residues. The ends were cut back, 8 bases at V and 5 bases at J, with 15 bases in the middle.

The chain has TRBV19 and TRBJ1-1, with unresolved D. Germline lookup yields CDR1 LNHDA and CDR2 SQIVND (reference sequence). The V end was cut by 1 base, the J end by 3 bases, with 6 bases between. The CDR3 runs to 13 residues. The CDR3 region has the DNA TGTGCCAGTAGTATAGGGCGGGACACTGAAGCTTTCTTT. Amino acid sequence: CASSIGRDTEAFF.

This clonotype was counted at least ten times. This chain connects TRBV7-9 to TRBJ2-7; 7 bases align to TRBD1. Looked up from germline, CDR1 is SEHNR and CDR2 is FQNEAQ (reference sequence). Trimming at V came to 4 bases and at J to 6 bases, leaving 6 bases not matched to a gene. The CDR3 is 13 amino acids. The CDR3 DNA is TGTGCCAGCAGCTCCTACAGGGGAACCGAGCAGTACTTC. Amino acids: CASSSYRGTEQYF.

This clonotype showed up just a few times. This chain uses TRBV6-2 or TRBV6-3 with TRBJ2-5; either TRBD1 or TRBD2 may supply D (6 bases each). V dropped 8 bases and J dropped 2 bases, with 15 bases sitting between them. Germline CDR1 is MNHEY and CDR2 is SVGEGT. The CDR3 is 14 residues long. The CDR3: CASESGGGQETQYF. Written as DNA, the CDR3 is TGTGCCAGCGAAAGCGGAGGGGGGCAAGAGACCCAGTACTTC.

This clonotype was seen a single time. The V gene is TRBV7-9, the J gene TRBJ2-1; D not resolved. Germline V lookup: CDR1 SEHNR, CDR2 FQNEAQ (reference sequence). Trimming removed 0 bases from V and 10 bases from J, with 4 bases in between. This CDR3 region has 11 residues. This CDR3 reads CASSLAAEQFF. The DNA for the CDR3 is TGTGCCAGCAGCTTAGCGGCGGAGCAGTTCTTC. Looking up the rest from reference TRBV7-9 and TRBJ2-1 gives the full variable domain: DTGVSQNPRHKITKRGQNVTFRCDPISEHNRLYWYRQTLGQGPEFLTYFQNEAQLEKSRLLSDRFSAERPKGSFSTLEIQRTEQGDSAMYLCASSLAAEQFFGPGTRLTVL.

The rearrangement links TRBV18 to TRBJ2-5, with TRBD1 matching 8 bases. The germline V gene encodes CDR1 KGHSH and CDR2 LQKENI. Trimming took 3 bases from V and 3 from J; bases not matched to a gene: 3. The CDR3 totals 14 residues. The CDR3 loop is CASSPATGEETQYF. DNA for the CDR3: TGTGCCAGCTCACCCGCGACAGGGGAAGAGACCCAGTACTTC.

This clonotype was recorded at least ten times. J is TRBJ1-5 and V is TRBV28, with D unresolved. V dropped 3 bases and J dropped 9 bases, with 15 bases sitting between them. In germline, CDR1 is MDHEN, CDR2 SYDVKM. The CDR3 length is 14 residues. In nucleotides, the CDR3 is TGTGCCAGCAGTTTTGGCCAAAATAGAAGGCCCCAGCATTTT. Residues: CASSFGQNRRPQHF.

A few counts support this clonotype. The chain is built from TRBV3-1 and TRBJ2-1; 12 nucleotides align to TRBD1. Germline CDR1 LGHDT, CDR2 YNNKEL (reference sequence). Trimming removed 8 bases from V and 7 bases from J; junction bases left unmatched: 9. The CDR3 is 15 residues long. CDR3 nucleotides: TGTGCCAGCGACCCGGGACAGGGGGCGGTGAATGAGCAGTTCTTC. This translates into CASDPGQGAVNEQFF.

This clonotype showed up many times. The rearrangement links TRBV7-2 to TRBJ1-5; D gene uncertain. There are 12 residues in the CDR3. The V gene's germline CDR1 is SGHTA and CDR2 FQGNSA. The V end was cut by 0 bases, the J end by 9 bases, with 6 bases between. This CDR3 is CASSLAPLPQHF. CDR3 coding DNA: TGTGCCAGCAGCTTAGCCCCGTTGCCCCAGCATTTT.

In regard to this clonotype: A much larger clone differs by one base, so this may be a read error. The V gene is TRBV7-9, the J gene TRBJ1-6; no clear D gene. The CDR3 loop spans 12 amino acids. From germline, CDR1 is SEHNR and CDR2 FQNEAQ (reference sequence). V was pared by 5 bases and J by 10 bases, with 9 bases between. This chain's CDR3 is CASSPGVSPLHF. CDR3 nucleotide sequence: TGTGCCAGCAGCCCCGGGGTGTCACCCCTCCACTTT.

A remark on this clonotype: This may be a read error, as it is one base from a much larger clone. The chain recombines TRBV18 with TRBJ2-5, with TRBD1 identical over 9 bases. The CDR3 length is 17 residues. Germline V gene lookup returns CDR1 KGHSH and CDR2 LQKENI. For the CDR3, the DNA is TGTGCCAGCTCACCACAAACAGGGGGCCGGAGTCAAGGGACCCAGTACTTC. This encodes CASSPQTGGRSQGTQYF.

The chain joins TRBV20-1 to TRBJ2-3; TRBD1 aligns across 8 bases. The V and J ends lost 3 bases and 1 base, in that order; junction bases with no gene match: 3. Germline-derived CDR1 and CDR2 are DFQATT and SNEGSKA (reference sequence). This CDR3 spans 14 amino acids. The CDR3 sequence: CSARTGVGTDTQYF. The CDR3 region has the DNA TGCAGTGCTAGGACAGGGGTAGGCACAGATACGCAGTATTTT.

This clonotype was found many times. For the CDR3, the DNA is TGCGCCAGCAGCCAAGTCCCTAGCGGGCGCCTGACTGAGCAGTTCTTC. This codes for CASSQVPSGRLTEQFF. This chain uses TRBV4-3 with TRBJ2-1, with TRBD2 matching over 8 bases. Per germline, CDR1 LGHNA and CDR2 YSLEER. The CDR3 loop spans 16 amino acids. The ends lost 1 base at V and 9 bases at J; junction bases unmatched: 11.

V gene TRBV10-3 combines with J gene TRBJ1-4, with a possible D match to TRBD1 (5 bases). V was trimmed by 7 bases and J by 4 bases, leaving 7 bases between them. Germline CDR1 ENHRY, CDR2 SYGVKD. The CDR3 loop spans 12 amino acids. CDR3 in DNA: TGTGCCATCACGGACAATAATGAAAAACTGTTTTTT. It yields the protein CAITDNNEKLFF.

This clonotype was picked up many times. The chain is built from TRBV20-1 and TRBJ2-5; D is unclear. Germline lookup yields CDR1 DFQATT and CDR2 SNEGSKA (reference sequence). Trimming stripped 4 bases from V and 2 bases from J, with 17 bases between. This CDR3 contains 15 residues. The CDR3 DNA follows: TGCAGTGCTACTCCTCAGGCCCCACGGCAAGAGACCCAGTACTTC. Translating it yields CSATPQAPRQETQYF.

In its sample, this clonotype was seen many times. V is TRBV6-2 or TRBV6-3 and J is TRBJ1-2, with TRBD1 matching 7 bases. Trimming removed 1 base from V and 4 bases from J; junction bases left unmatched: 6. The CDR3 sequence is 15 residues long. Germline CDR1 and CDR2: MNHEY and SVGEGT. The chain's CDR3 is CASSYWRGLGYGYTF. The DNA of the CDR3 is TGTGCCAGCAGTTACTGGAGGGGGCTCGGCTATGGCTACACCTTC.

V and J are TRBV30 and TRBJ2-3, with D perhaps TRBD2 (5 bases). V was shortened by 4 bases and J by 1 base, with 9 bases between the two germline ends. The CDR3 runs to 13 residues. CDR1 and CDR2 (germline): GTSNPN, SVGIG (reference sequence). The CDR3 bases are TGTGCCTGGATGGTCGGGGGCACAGATACGCAGTATTTT. It codes for CAWMVGGTDTQYF.

This clonotype was picked up many times. This rearrangement joins TRBV7-2 to TRBJ2-2; D call uncertain. The germline gives CDR1 SGHTA, CDR2 FQGNSA. CDR3 length: 16 residues. The V gene lost 1 base and the J gene lost 3 bases, with 12 bases spanning the gap. The chain's CDR3 is CASSLVVTVDTGELFF. The CDR3 DNA reads TGTGCCAGCAGCTTAGTGGTTACGGTCGACACCGGGGAGCTGTTTTTT. The full variable domain, rest sourced from reference TRBV7-2 and TRBJ2-2, is GAGVSQSPSNKVTEKGKDVELRCDPISGHTALYWYRQSLGQGLEFLIYFQGNSAPDKSGLPSDRFSAERTGGSVSTLTIQRTQQEDSAVYLCASSLVVTVDTGELFFGEGSRLTVL.

This clonotype was counted many times. The chain links TRBV12-3 or TRBV12-4 to TRBJ2-5; 9 bases line up with TRBD1. The CDR3 totals 14 residues. J was trimmed by 3 bases and V by 3 bases; bases with no gene match: 2. The CDR3 DNA sequence: TGTGCCAGCAGTTTTTGGGACAGGGAAGAGACCCAGTACTTC. This encodes CASSFWDREETQYF.

This clonotype was counted ten times or more. The gene calls are TRBV2 and TRBJ2-3, with D maybe TRBD1 (5 bases). In germline, CDR1 is SNHLY, CDR2 FYNNEI. V was pared by 5 bases and J by 9 bases, with 9 bases between. The CDR3 loop spans 11 amino acids. CDR3 region: CASSQGGTQYF. For the CDR3, the DNA is TGTGCCAGCAGTCAGGGTGGCACGCAGTATTTT.

V is TRBV13 and J is TRBJ2-1, with TRBD2 matching over 13 bases. The germline V gene encodes CDR1 PRHDT and CDR2 FYEKMQ (reference sequence). V shed 4 bases, J shed 0 bases, and the junction held 6 bases outside the gene matches. The CDR3 covers 18 residues. CDR3 DNA sequence: TGTGCCAGCAGCTCCGAGACTAGCGGGGGGCCCTCCTACAATGAGCAGTTCTTC. Translated, it gives CASSSETSGGPSYNEQFF.

This clonotype was seen ten or more times. The chain uses TRBV7-8 and TRBJ1-5; 10 positions match TRBD1. CDR3 length: 17 residues. V was clipped by 1 base and J by 2 bases; unmatched bases: 5. The germline V gene encodes CDR1 SGHVS and CDR2 FQNEAQ. In nucleotides, the CDR3 is TGTGCCAGCAGCTTAGGGTTAGGGACAGGGGGCAATCAGCCCCAGCATTTT. Amino acids: CASSLGLGTGGNQPQHF.

Ten or more counts support this clonotype. The rearrangement joins TRBV7-2 to TRBJ2-7; 7 bases line up with TRBD1. J lost 5 bases, V lost 2 bases, and 9 bases had no gene match. CDR3 length equals 15 residues. The germline gives CDR1 SGHTA, CDR2 FQGNSA. CDR3 coding DNA: TGTGCCAGCAGCTTAAGCCTACGAGGGGGCGACGAGCAGTACTTC. Protein: CASSLSLRGGDEQYF.

A note on this clonotype: A read error may account for a junction end that differs from germline. The J gene is TRBJ1-4, the V gene TRBV5-5; 8 bases match TRBD1. Germline V gives CDR1 SGHKS, CDR2 YYEKEE (reference sequence). This CDR3 is 17 amino acids long. CDR3 bases: TGTGCCAGCAGATTGGACAGGGATGCTCCAACTAATGAAAAACTGTTTTTT. It translates to CASRLDRDAPTNEKLFF.

This clonotype was counted many times. This chain connects TRBV12-3 or TRBV12-4 to TRBJ2-1; D is undetermined. The CDR3 spans 11 residues. V was shortened by 7 bases and J by 9 bases, with 10 bases between the two germline ends. The CDR3 here is CASTLGVEQFF. The CDR3 region has the DNA TGTGCCAGCACCTTGGGCGTTGAGCAGTTCTTC.

V is TRBV6-2 or TRBV6-3 and J is TRBJ2-7; weak D call: TRBD1 (6 bases). The V and J ends lost 0 bases and 1 base respectively, with 13 bases between them. CDR3 length: 16 amino acids. Germline CDR1 is MNHEY and CDR2 is SVGEGT. The chain's CDR3 is CASSYSNNRVSYEQYF. Here the CDR3 DNA reads TGTGCCAGCAGTTACTCGAATAACAGGGTATCCTACGAGCAGTACTTC.